This T cell receptor beta chain is drawn from a study of T cells in Graves' hyperthyroidism and ophthalmopathy. This clonotype was found many times. CDR3 length: 12 amino acids. Per germline, CDR1 SGHTA and CDR2 FQGTGA. Losses at the gene ends were 5 bases for V and 6 bases for J; bases not matched to a gene: 3. Any patient presenting with uncontrolled infection, other autoimmune disease, pregnancy or lactation was left out. Each diagnosis drew on symptoms, thyroxine, TRAb, thyroid ultrasound and orbital computed tomography findings. Amplified TCR beta CDR3 regions came from RNA transcripts. The HTBI set primed first-round TCR CDR3 RT-PCR. One entry per CDR3 protein, called by TCRdb with MiXCR from the multiplex PCR reads. This sample carries approximately 380,000 distinct CDR3 sequences, about a fifth of them seen once, and the ten largest clones take roughly two fifths.

This chain joins TRBV7-3 and TRBJ2-7, with 8 positions matching TRBD1. The TCR originated in a man between 18 and 35 years old with Graves' ophthalmopathy. The sequencing sample was made of blood. The CDR3 region has the DNA TGTGCCAGCAGCCCAACAGGGGGCGAGCAGTACTTC. It specifies CASSPTGGEQYF.